The 24 T cell receptor beta chains below were found in one sample sequenced in a study of blood T cells in healthy people across ages. Through a sample-barcoded 5' primer and a J-beta primer mix, a second PCR was run for roughly 7 to 11 cycles. One entry per CDR3 protein, called by TCRdb with MiXCR from the 5' RACE reads. The repertoire has more than 1.4 million distinct CDR3 sequences, approximately 38% of them found once; the top ten carry 7% to 9%. The specimen sequenced was blood. These receptors were obtained from a woman aged 18-29 years in good health.

The chain joins TRBV6-1 to TRBJ1-5, with D unresolved. From germline, CDR1 is MNHNS and CDR2 SASEGT. Trimming shortened V by 4 bases and J by 6 bases, and 10 bases separated the two germline ends. The CDR3 is 13 amino acids. CDR3 sequence (DNA): TGTGCCAGCAGTGTTGAGAGATCTCAGCCCCAGCATTTT. Translating gives CASSVERSQPQHF.

The chain recombines TRBV4-1 with TRBJ1-2; no definite D call. The V gene lost 8 bases and the J gene lost 4 bases, with 14 bases spanning the gap. Germline V gives CDR1 MGHRA, CDR2 YSYEKL. This CDR3 comprises 13 residues. The CDR3 loop is CASLSGETYGYTF. CDR3 in DNA: TGCGCCAGCCTTAGCGGGGAGACCTATGGCTACACCTTC.

V gene TRBV14 combines with J gene TRBJ1-2; possibly TRBD1 for D (5 bases). Germline V CDR1 and CDR2: SGHDN, FVKESK. V gave up 6 bases and J gave up 3 bases, with 17 bases separating them. The CDR3 extends over 15 amino acids. The CDR3 sequence is CASSYRRGSYYGYTF. The DNA of the CDR3 is TGTGCCAGCAGTTACAGACGGGGCTCCTACTATGGCTACACCTTC.

This clonotype came up a few times. V gene TRBV9 combines with J gene TRBJ2-3; D is possibly TRBD2 (7 bases). The germline V gene encodes CDR1 SGDLS and CDR2 YYNGEE. This CDR3 contains 15 residues. V was pared by 6 bases and J by 4 bases, with 18 bases between. CDR3 loop: CASTPWGGESDTQYF. For the CDR3, the DNA is TGTGCCAGCACACCATGGGGGGGCGAATCAGATACGCAGTATTTT.

CDR3 nucleotide sequence: TGTGCCAGCAGTTCCCCGACTAGCGGGGGGAACTCCTACAATGAGCAGTACTTC. Translating it yields CASSSPTSGGNSYNEQYF. The chain recombines TRBV11-2 with TRBJ2-1; 13 bases line up with TRBD2. Judging by the DNA end, TRBJ2-7 fits better; the J call may be wrong. CDR3 length: 18 amino acids. CDR1 is SGHAT and CDR2 is FQNNGV in the germline V gene.

Of note for this clonotype: A much more abundant neighbour one base away suggests this may be a read error. J is TRBJ2-7 and V is TRBV12-3 or TRBV12-4; 7 nucleotides agree with TRBD1. CDR3 length: 13 amino acids. Trimming took 8 bases from V and 3 from J; bases not matched to a gene: 7. The CDR3 DNA reads as TGTGCCAGCGGCCTCAGGACAGGCTACGAGCAGTACTTC. It codes for CASGLRTGYEQYF.

V is TRBV7-9 and J is TRBJ1-2; TRBD1 might be the D (6 bases). Trimming took off 7 bases at V and 7 bases at J, with 19 bases between the two ends. The CDR3 runs 14 residues. The germline gives CDR1 SEHNR, CDR2 FQNEAQ (reference sequence). This CDR3 is CASNLKGGASGYTF. CDR3 DNA: TGTGCCAGCAACCTCAAAGGGGGGGCCAGTGGCTACACCTTC.

This clonotype was observed at least ten times. The chain combines TRBV6-5 with TRBJ1-2; 11 positions agree with TRBD1. The CDR3 runs to 14 residues. CDR1 and CDR2 (germline): MNHEY, SVGAGI. Losses at the gene ends were 6 bases for V and 4 bases for J; bases not matched to a gene: 4. The chain's CDR3 is CASSRTGGGYGYTF. CDR3 bases: TGTGCCAGCAGCCGGACAGGGGGCGGCTATGGCTACACCTTC.

This chain links TRBV20-1 with TRBJ1-5; possible D gene TRBD1, 5 bases. The CDR3 runs 15 residues. Between the trimmed V and J ends, which lost 5 bases and 4 bases, there was a span of 18 bases. Per germline, CDR1 DFQATT and CDR2 SNEGSKA (reference sequence). The CDR3 protein is CSAQDSRGPNQPQHF. The CDR3 DNA follows: TGCAGTGCTCAAGACTCGAGGGGCCCTAATCAGCCCCAGCATTTT.

This chain joins TRBV24-1 and TRBJ2-1; tentative D call: TRBD2 (5 bases). Germline V gene sequence: CDR1 KGHDR, CDR2 SFDVKD. V shed 3 bases and J shed 7 bases, with 15 bases lying between them. There are 15 residues in the CDR3. CDR3 in amino acids: CATSDPVGVWNEQFF. CDR3 coding DNA: TGTGCCACCAGTGATCCCGTCGGGGTATGGAATGAGCAGTTCTTC.

The chain links TRBV18 to TRBJ2-1, with TRBD2 matching 10 bases. J lost 7 bases, V lost 2 bases, and 14 bases had no gene match. This CDR3 contains 18 residues. Germline CDR1 reads KGHSH; CDR2 reads LQKENI. The CDR3: CASSPARGRTSGNNEQFF. CDR3 bases: TGTGCCAGCTCACCAGCGCGGGGACGGACTAGCGGCAATAATGAGCAGTTCTTC.

The chain is built from TRBV4-1 and TRBJ2-7; a weak D match, TRBD1 (6 bases). With 0 bases removed from V and 2 bases from J, the gap between germline ends came to 20 bases. Per germline, CDR1 MGHRA and CDR2 YSYEKL. The length of the CDR3 is 18 residues. Here the CDR3 DNA reads TGCGCCAGCAGCCAAGATACCCCGTCCCGGGACACTGCCTACGAGCAGTACTTC. Amino acid sequence: CASSQDTPSRDTAYEQYF.

In its sample, this clonotype was seen a few times. The chain joins TRBV5-4 to TRBJ2-5; 10 bases are shared with TRBD2. Germline values: CDR1 SGHNT, CDR2 YYREEE (reference sequence). This CDR3 has 16 amino acids. V lost 4 bases to trimming and J lost 5 bases; unmatched junction nucleotides: 11. The CDR3 reads CASSPDLAGVFETQYF. The DNA for the CDR3 is TGTGCCAGCAGCCCGGATCTAGCGGGAGTTTTTGAGACCCAGTACTTC.

This clonotype was detected many times. The gene calls are TRBV3-1 and TRBJ2-7; 9 bases are a match to TRBD2. Germline V CDR1 and CDR2: LGHDT, YNNKEL (reference sequence). V trimming: 4 bases; J trimming: 6 bases; junction bases outside the gene matches: 7. The CDR3 contains 14 residues. The CDR3 sequence: CASSLSGRMAEQYF. Here the CDR3 DNA reads TGTGCCAGCAGCCTTAGCGGGAGAATGGCCGAGCAGTACTTC.

This clonotype showed up just a few times. The chain recombines TRBV18 with TRBJ2-5, with D unclear. Trimming removed 0 bases from V and 5 bases from J, with 10 bases in between. Germline loops: CDR1 KGHSH, CDR2 LQKENI. The CDR3 loop spans 14 amino acids. For the CDR3, the DNA is TGTGCCAGCTCACCACCGATGGGAATGGAGACCCAGTACTTC. It specifies CASSPPMGMETQYF.

This clonotype was detected only a few times. This chain links TRBV29-1 with TRBJ2-2, with 8 nucleotides matching TRBD1. This CDR3 is built from 13 residues. Germline trimming cut 4 bases from V and 4 bases from J; bases unmatched to any gene: 2. Germline CDR1 and CDR2: SQVTM and ANQGSEA. In DNA, the CDR3 is TGCAGCGTTGGGACAGGGCCCACCGGGGAGCTGTTTTTT. Amino acids: CSVGTGPTGELFF.

V is TRBV4-2 and J is TRBJ2-5, with 12 bases matching TRBD2. Trimming cost V 3 bases and J 11 bases; bases outside gene matches: 19. The CDR3 has 18 amino acids. The V gene's germline CDR1 is LGHNA and CDR2 YNFKEQ. DNA for the CDR3: TGTGCCAGCAGCCAGGAGAGCCACACTAGCGGGGGGATCCCTGAGCAGTACTTC. The encoded protein is CASSQESHTSGGIPEQYF.

This clonotype was detected only a few times. The gene calls are TRBV2 and TRBJ2-3, with 8 bases matching TRBD1. The CDR3 is 14 amino acids. CDR1 is SNHLY, CDR2 FYNNEI, per germline. With V trimmed by 5 bases and J by 6 bases, 7 bases remained unmatched. The CDR3 spells CASSRQGPPDTQYF. For the CDR3, the DNA is TGTGCCAGCAGTCGACAGGGGCCGCCTGATACGCAGTATTTT.

There are a few counts of this clonotype. The chain has TRBV7-2 and TRBJ1-2; tentatively, D is TRBD1 (5 bases). The V end lost 5 bases, the J end lost 4 bases, and 14 bases lay between the germline ends. CDR3 length: 14 residues. Germline assignment: CDR1 SGHTA and CDR2 FQGNSA. CDR3 DNA: TGTGCCAGCAGCCAAGGAGGGGCTTTCTATGGCTACACCTTC. It translates to CASSQGGAFYGYTF. Full variable domain (outside the CDR3, taken from reference TRBV7-2 and TRBJ1-2): GAGVSQSPSNKVTEKGKDVELRCDPISGHTALYWYRQSLGQGLEFLIYFQGNSAPDKSGLPSDRFSAERTGGSVSTLTIQRTQQEDSAVYLCASSQGGAFYGYTFGSGTRLTVV.

This clonotype was counted a few times. The chain employs TRBV4-1 and TRBJ1-1; maybe TRBD1 (5 bases). CDR3 size: 16 residues. The V end was cut by 1 base, the J end by 0 bases, with 12 bases between. Germline CDR1 reads MGHRA; CDR2 reads YSYEKL. CDR3 sequence (DNA): TGCGCCAGCAGCCAAGGAGGGCGGGGGTTGAACACTGAAGCTTTCTTT. This encodes CASSQGGRGLNTEAFF.

The V gene is TRBV20-1, the J gene TRBJ2-3; TRBD2 matches at 8 bases. Trimming took 5 bases from V and 4 from J; bases not matched to a gene: 14. The CDR3 contains 16 residues. Germline CDR1 DFQATT, CDR2 SNEGSKA (reference sequence). The CDR3 nucleotides read TGCAGTGCTGGCGGGATTATCGGACTAGCTCCAGATACGCAGTATTTT. The encoded protein is CSAGGIIGLAPDTQYF.

The chain is built from TRBV7-2 and TRBJ2-4; TRBD1 might be the D (6 bases). V gave up 4 bases and J gave up 0 bases, with 13 bases separating them. CDR1 and CDR2 from the germline V gene are SGHTA and FQGNSA. This CDR3 region has 16 residues. The CDR3: CASSYRQELAKNIQYF. The CDR3 nucleotides are TGTGCCAGCAGCTATCGACAGGAGCTAGCCAAAAACATTCAGTACTTC.

CDR3 nucleotides: TGCGCCAGCAAACCCCAGGGGAACTCCTACAATGAGCAGTTCTTC. The encoded protein is CASKPQGNSYNEQFF. The rearrangement uses TRBV5-1 and TRBJ2-1, with D tentatively TRBD1 (6 bases). The ends were cut back, 6 bases at V and 0 bases at J, with 13 bases in the middle. Germline V gene lookup returns CDR1 SGHRS and CDR2 YFSETQ. CDR3 length: 15 residues.

V usage is TRBV9 and J usage is TRBJ2-2; D is possibly TRBD1 (6 bases). The V gene lost 2 bases and the J gene lost 4 bases, with 15 bases spanning the gap. This CDR3 has 16 residues. CDR1 and CDR2 (germline): SGDLS, YYNGEE. The chain's CDR3 is CASSVNRGFGTGELFF. The CDR3 DNA is TGTGCCAGCAGCGTGAATAGGGGGTTTGGCACCGGGGAGCTGTTTTTT.